This TCR beta chain is from a study of OX40 agonist ivuxolimab in advanced cancers. Across the study: As their treatment, patients were administered ivuxolimab, an agonistic anti-OX40 (CD134) antibody.

The V and J ends lost 4 bases and 1 base respectively, with 14 bases between them. In germline, CDR1 is SGDLS, CDR2 YYNGEE. The CDR3 extends over 15 amino acids. The protocol was immunoSEQ multiplex PCR, while the TCRdb copy is restricted to in-frame clones and leaves out a portion. This sample has 50,000 to 65,000 clones, with approximately 75% found just once. Baseline, cycle 4 day 1, and cycle 7 day 1 were the blood sampling points. The chain recombines TRBV9 with TRBJ1-1; a weak D match, TRBD1 (6 bases). The source is an adult with an advanced solid tumor such as melanoma, head and neck, liver or kidney cancer. The sample in question was CD4+ or CD8+ T cells sorted from blood, obtained in a trial of the OX40 agonist ivuxolimab. This CDR3 reads CASSPSGTTNTEAFF. CDR3 nucleotides: TGTGCCAGCAGCCCATCGGGGACAACGAACACTGAAGCTTTCTTT.